These T cell receptor beta chains were read from a single sample in a study of PD-L1 blockade in urothelial cancer. Repertoires were generated with immunoSEQ multiplex PCR, while TCRdb's copy carries only in-frame clones and drops some. The sample contains some 120,000 clones, under 95% of which appear only once. The starting material was PBMCs, obtained around atezolizumab (anti-PD-L1) treatment. Receptors originate from a man aged 60 to 75 with urothelial cancer. Each CDR3 is given with its conserved first and last residue. A D gene is named only where the DNA matches it firmly. The size of a clone is reported for some rows only, either as once, few or many, or as a class for expanded clones.

j_gene: TRBJ2-3; d_gene: TRBD2; abundance: NA; v_gene: TRBV14; CDR3nt: TGTGCCAGCAGCCCTTCTCTATTTCGAGCGGGGGCCGCCACAGATACGCAGTATTTT; CDR3aa: CASSPSLFRAGAATDTQYF
j_gene: TRBJ2-2; d_gene: NA; abundance: NA; v_gene: TRBV28; CDR3nt: TGTGCCAGCGGGGGGGCAGGGGGCGCTTGGGTTCCCGGGGAGCTGTTTTTT; CDR3aa: CASGGAGGAWVPGELFF
j_gene: TRBJ2-1; d_gene: TRBD2; abundance: once; v_gene: TRBV10-3; CDR3nt: TGTGCCATCAGTGAGACTAGCGGGACCGGGGATGAGCAGTTCTTC; CDR3aa: CAISETSGTGDEQFF
j_gene: TRBJ2-4; d_gene: TRBD1; abundance: NA; v_gene: TRBV4-2; CDR3nt: TGTGCCAGCAGCCAAGATCGGACAGGGGAGTACATTCAGTACTTC; CDR3aa: CASSQDRTGEYIQYF
j_gene: TRBJ1-1; d_gene: NA; abundance: NA; v_gene: TRBV6-5; CDR3nt: TGTGCCAGCAGGCGAAAGGGGTACACTGAAGCTTTCTTT; CDR3aa: CASRRKGYTEAFF
j_gene: TRBJ2-2; d_gene: NA; abundance: NA; v_gene: TRBV19; CDR3nt: TGTGCCAGTAGTGGCCCAGGGGCCGGGGAGCTGTTTTTT; CDR3aa: CASSGPGAGELFF
j_gene: TRBJ1-2; d_gene: NA; abundance: NA; v_gene: TRBV7-2; CDR3nt: TGTGCCAGCAGCGCCGGGAGGGGGTATGGCTACACCTTC; CDR3aa: CASSAGRGYGYTF
j_gene: TRBJ2-2; d_gene: TRBD2; abundance: NA; v_gene: TRBV4-2; CDR3nt: TGTGCCAGCAGCCAAGTCGGGGGGGAAACCGGGGAGCTGTTTTTT; CDR3aa: CASSQVGGETGELFF
j_gene: TRBJ2-5; d_gene: TRBD2; abundance: NA; v_gene: TRBV29-1; CDR3nt: TGCAGCGTTGCAAGCGGGAGGTCAGGAGAGACCCAGTACTTC; CDR3aa: CSVASGRSGETQYF
j_gene: TRBJ2-5; d_gene: TRBD2; abundance: once; v_gene: TRBV7-6; CDR3nt: TGTGCCAGCAGCTTAGGGACTAGCGCCAAAGAGACCCAGTACTTC; CDR3aa: CASSLGTSAKETQYF
j_gene: TRBJ2-3; d_gene: TRBD2; abundance: NA; v_gene: TRBV28; CDR3nt: TGTGCCAGCAGTCTCCGGACTAGCGGGAGTGGTAGCACAGATACGCAGTATTTT; CDR3aa: CASSLRTSGSGSTDTQYF
j_gene: TRBJ2-1; d_gene: TRBD1; abundance: NA; v_gene: TRBV5-1; CDR3nt: TGCGCCAGCAGCTTAGCAGGACAGGGGGCCTACAATGAGCAGTTCTTC; CDR3aa: CASSLAGQGAYNEQFF
j_gene: TRBJ1-2; d_gene: NA; abundance: NA; v_gene: TRBV5-4; CDR3nt: TGTGCCAGCAGCTTGGCCGCAGGGGCTGGTGGCTACACCTTC; CDR3aa: CASSLAAGAGGYTF
j_gene: TRBJ2-7; d_gene: NA; abundance: NA; v_gene: TRBV6-5; CDR3nt: TGTGCCAGCAGTGCCCGATGGGGGGGCGACTACGAGCAGTACTTC; CDR3aa: CASSARWGGDYEQYF
j_gene: TRBJ1-1; d_gene: NA; abundance: NA; v_gene: TRBV6-1; CDR3nt: TGTGCCAGCAGTGCCAGGGTGAACACTGAAGCTTTCTTT; CDR3aa: CASSARVNTEAFF
j_gene: TRBJ2-7; d_gene: NA; abundance: NA; v_gene: TRBV4-3; CDR3nt: TGCGCCAGCAGCCAAGAGGTTGCCTTCCAGGGCTACGAGCAGTACTTC; CDR3aa: CASSQEVAFQGYEQYF
j_gene: TRBJ2-3; d_gene: TRBD2; abundance: NA; v_gene: TRBV4-1; CDR3nt: TGCGCCAGCAGCCCGGCACCTAGCGGAGCGGGGAGCACAGATACGCAGTATTTT; CDR3aa: CASSPAPSGAGSTDTQYF
j_gene: TRBJ1-2; d_gene: NA; abundance: NA; v_gene: TRBV19; CDR3nt: TGTGCCAGTAGTATCTCATCACAAGTCTATGGCTACACCTTC; CDR3aa: CASSISSQVYGYTF
j_gene: TRBJ2-2; d_gene: TRBD1; abundance: NA; v_gene: TRBV27; CDR3nt: TGTGCCAGCACGCCCGGGACAGGGGTAACCGGGGAGCTGTTTTTT; CDR3aa: CASTPGTGVTGELFF
j_gene: TRBJ1-2; d_gene: TRBD1; abundance: NA; v_gene: TRBV2; CDR3nt: TGTGCCAGCAGTGAAGACAGGGGCCACACCTTC; CDR3aa: CASSEDRGHTF
j_gene: TRBJ1-2; d_gene: NA; abundance: NA; v_gene: TRBV5-4; CDR3nt: TGTGCCAGCAGCCCCGGGAAGGGGGACTATGGCTACACCTTC; CDR3aa: CASSPGKGDYGYTF
j_gene: TRBJ2-3; d_gene: TRBD2; abundance: NA; v_gene: TRBV27; CDR3nt: TGTGCCAGCAGTTTTAAACTAGCGACAGATACGCAGTATTTT; CDR3aa: CASSFKLATDTQYF
j_gene: TRBJ1-3; d_gene: NA; abundance: NA; v_gene: TRBV12-5; CDR3nt: TGTGCTAGTGGTTCTCCCAGGGGCCGCAGGAGCTCTGGAAACACCATATATTTT; CDR3aa: CASGSPRGRRSSGNTIYF
j_gene: TRBJ2-7; d_gene: TRBD2; abundance: NA; v_gene: TRBV19; CDR3nt: TGTGCCAGTAGTGCGGCCGCACTAGCGGGGGGGCCCTACGAGCAGTACTTC; CDR3aa: CASSAAALAGGPYEQYF
j_gene: TRBJ1-2; d_gene: NA; abundance: NA; v_gene: TRBV7-8; CDR3nt: TGTGCCAGCAGCCCCTCAAGGGGATTCTATGGCTACACCTTC; CDR3aa: CASSPSRGFYGYTF
j_gene: TRBJ2-2; d_gene: NA; abundance: NA; v_gene: TRBV7-8; CDR3nt: TGTGCCAGCAGCTTAGCGTGGGGAGGAACCGGGGAGCTGTTTTTT; CDR3aa: CASSLAWGGTGELFF
j_gene: TRBJ1-6; d_gene: TRBD1; abundance: NA; v_gene: TRBV30; CDR3nt: TGTGCCTGGAGGGGGACAGGGAATTATAATTCACCCCTCCACTTT; CDR3aa: CAWRGTGNYNSPLHF
j_gene: TRBJ2-3; d_gene: NA; abundance: NA; v_gene: TRBV29-1; CDR3nt: TGCAGCGTTAACCTACTAAGACGCGAGATCACAGATACGCAGTATTTT; CDR3aa: CSVNLLRREITDTQYF
j_gene: TRBJ2-1; d_gene: TRBD2; abundance: NA; v_gene: TRBV9; CDR3nt: TGTGCCAGCAGCGCGACCGGGACTAGCGGTTACAATGAGCAGTTCTTC; CDR3aa: CASSATGTSGYNEQFF
j_gene: TRBJ1-1; d_gene: NA; abundance: NA; v_gene: TRBV5-1; CDR3nt: TGCGCCAGCAGCGTCGGAGAGGGGGGGTGGAACACTGAAGCTTTCTTT; CDR3aa: CASSVGEGGWNTEAFF
j_gene: TRBJ2-2; d_gene: NA; abundance: NA; v_gene: TRBV7-9; CDR3nt: TGTGCCAGCAGCTTAGGGCATACCGCGAACACCGGGGAGCTGTTTTTT; CDR3aa: CASSLGHTANTGELFF
j_gene: TRBJ2-7; d_gene: NA; abundance: NA; v_gene: TRBV7-2; CDR3nt: TGTGCCAGCAGCTCGAAGGGGACATGGGGCGAGCAGTACTTC; CDR3aa: CASSSKGTWGEQYF
j_gene: TRBJ1-4; d_gene: NA; abundance: once; v_gene: TRBV5-1; CDR3nt: TGCGCCAGCAGCCACCGCGAGTCGAGGCTAAGTGAAAAACTGTTTTTT; CDR3aa: CASSHRESRLSEKLFF
j_gene: TRBJ1-1; d_gene: TRBD1; abundance: once; v_gene: TRBV5-5; CDR3nt: TGTGCCAGCAGCTTGGCCGACAGGGCCACTGAAGCTTTCTTT; CDR3aa: CASSLADRATEAFF
j_gene: TRBJ2-4; d_gene: NA; abundance: NA; v_gene: TRBV10-2; CDR3nt: TGCGCACAAGGGGTAGCCAAAAACATTCAGTACTTC; CDR3aa: CAQGVAKNIQYF
j_gene: TRBJ2-1; d_gene: TRBD2; abundance: NA; v_gene: TRBV4-3; CDR3nt: TGCGCCAGCAGCCAAGCCCGACTAGCGGAAGACAATGAGCAGTTCTTC; CDR3aa: CASSQARLAEDNEQFF
j_gene: TRBJ1-2; d_gene: NA; abundance: NA; v_gene: TRBV19; CDR3nt: TGTGCCAGTAGTATGGGTAGACAGCTTCGTGACGCTAACTATGGCTACACCTTC; CDR3aa: CASSMGRQLRDANYGYTF
j_gene: TRBJ2-1; d_gene: NA; abundance: NA; v_gene: TRBV5-1; CDR3nt: TGCGCCAGCAGCCAAACATCTCCCTCCTACAATGAGCAGTTCTTC; CDR3aa: CASSQTSPSYNEQFF
j_gene: TRBJ2-5; d_gene: NA; abundance: NA; v_gene: TRBV5-1; CDR3nt: TGCGCCAGCAGCTTGGCGGTCGGGAGCGGCCAAGAGACCCAGTACTTC; CDR3aa: CASSLAVGSGQETQYF
j_gene: TRBJ2-7; d_gene: TRBD2; abundance: NA; v_gene: TRBV5-5; CDR3nt: TGTGCCAGCAGTATTTCGGGGGGGAGGTACGAGCAGTACTTC; CDR3aa: CASSISGGRYEQYF
j_gene: TRBJ2-5; d_gene: NA; abundance: NA; v_gene: TRBV4-3; CDR3nt: TGCGCCAGCAGCCAAAAGACTCACAGGACAACCCAGTACTTC; CDR3aa: CASSQKTHRTTQYF
j_gene: TRBJ2-1; d_gene: NA; abundance: NA; v_gene: TRBV15; CDR3nt: TGTGCCACCAGCAGAGCAAACAGAGACATCCGCTCCTACAATGAGCAGTTCTTC; CDR3aa: CATSRANRDIRSYNEQFF
j_gene: TRBJ2-1; d_gene: NA; abundance: few; v_gene: TRBV28; CDR3nt: TGTGCCAGCAGTACTTATGAGCAGTTCTTC; CDR3aa: CASSTYEQFF
j_gene: TRBJ2-2; d_gene: TRBD2; abundance: once; v_gene: TRBV9; CDR3nt: TGTGCCAGCAGCGTAGCGGGAGGGCCCACCGGGGAGCTGTTTTTT; CDR3aa: CASSVAGGPTGELFF
j_gene: TRBJ2-3; d_gene: TRBD2; abundance: NA; v_gene: TRBV6-5; CDR3nt: TGTGCCAGCAGTTCCCGGGGGGGCGGTTTGAGTACGCAGTATTTT; CDR3aa: CASSSRGGGLSTQYF
j_gene: TRBJ1-2; d_gene: NA; abundance: NA; v_gene: TRBV4-2; CDR3nt: TGTGCCAGCAGCCAAGAGGGACAAGCTTCCTATGGCTACACCTTC; CDR3aa: CASSQEGQASYGYTF